Shown below are 5 T cell receptor beta chains from a single sample sequenced in a study of shared clonotypes between healthy human individuals. Generated by immunoSEQ multiplex PCR, the TCRdb table keeps only in-frame clones and is missing some. The sample includes approximately 2.4 million clones, approximately 96% of them seen just once. The sample taken for sequencing was naive CD4+ T cells sorted from blood. Subset here: CD45RA+ positively selected. These receptors were collected from a man aged 18-30 years in good health.

The chain employs TRBV10-1 and TRBJ2-7; D may be TRBD2 (6 bases). The CDR3 has 15 residues. Trimming took off 0 bases at V and 4 bases at J, with 13 bases between the two ends. CDR1 WNHNN and CDR2 SYGVQD come from the germline V gene (reference sequence). CDR3 DNA sequence: TGCGCCAGCAGTGAGTCGATCGGGAGAGGGTACGAGCAGTACTTC. Translation: CASSESIGRGYEQYF.

The chain has TRBV28 and TRBJ1-1, with 7 bases fitting TRBD1. J was trimmed by 0 bases and V by 8 bases; bases with no gene match: 6. Germline loops: CDR1 MDHEN, CDR2 SYDVKM. This CDR3 has 14 amino acids. CDR3 in DNA: TGTGCCAGCCGACAGGGCGGGATGAACACTGAAGCTTTCTTT. It translates to CASRQGGMNTEAFF.

This clone was counted once. The chain is built from TRBV19 and TRBJ1-2; D gene uncertain. With 3 bases removed from V and 1 base from J, the gap between germline ends came to 9 bases. Germline V gene data show CDR1 as LNHDA and CDR2 as SQIVND (reference sequence). The CDR3 is 14 amino acids. CDR3 amino acids: CASSIGKGNYGYTF. The CDR3 nucleotides read TGTGCCAGTAGTATCGGCAAGGGTAACTATGGCTACACCTTC.

This chain joins TRBV2 and TRBJ1-6, with D unresolved. V was shortened by 4 bases and J by 12 bases, with 13 bases between the two germline ends. The length of the CDR3 is 13 residues. Germline V lookup: CDR1 SNHLY, CDR2 FYNNEI. The CDR3 loop is CASSGLALGPLHF. The CDR3 region has the DNA TGTGCCAGCAGTGGGCTGGCCTTAGGACCCCTCCACTTT.

J is TRBJ2-3 and V is TRBV29-1; 9 bases agree with TRBD2. Germline V CDR1 and CDR2: SQVTM, ANQGSEA. This CDR3 has 13 residues. The V segment lost 3 bases and the J segment 3 bases; nucleotides outside the gene matches: 1. The CDR3 region is CSVDAGGTDTQYF. The CDR3 DNA follows: TGCAGCGTTGACGCGGGAGGGACAGATACGCAGTATTTT.